These T cell receptor beta chains were read from a single sample in a study of blood T cell repertoires in COVID-19. The protocol was immunoSEQ multiplex PCR, while the TCRdb copy is restricted to in-frame clones and leaves out a portion. The table lists 350,000 to 400,000 clones, 80% to 90% of them singletons. The sequencing input was peripheral blood. The receptors come from a woman between 55 and 75 years old with COVID-19, enrolled during active disease. Both conserved end residues are part of each CDR3. A D gene is named only where the DNA matches it firmly. For some rows the clone size is stated as once, few or many, or as a class when expanded; others skip it.

v_gene,j_gene,d_gene,abundance,CDR3nt,CDR3aa
TRBV2,TRBJ1-1,TRBD1,.,TGTGCCAGCAGTTTCACAGGGGGAGACACTGAAGCTTTCTTT,CASSFTGGDTEAFF
TRBV12-3/TRBV12-4,TRBJ1-2,.,.,TGTGCCAGCTCCATCGCGGGTACGAGTGGCTACACCTTC,CASSIAGTSGYTF
TRBV7-9,TRBJ1-3,.,.,TGTGCCAGCACCCGCTCTGGAAACACCATATATTTT,CASTRSGNTIYF
TRBV5-1,TRBJ2-1,TRBD2,.,TGCGCCAGCAGCTGGGGATTGGCGGGGGGCCCGGGTGAGCAGTTCTTC,CASSWGLAGGPGEQFF
TRBV6-5,TRBJ1-4,.,.,TGTGCCAGCAGACAGGGAACAACTAATGAAAAACTGTTTTTT,CASRQGTTNEKLFF
TRBV9,TRBJ1-4,.,.,TGTGCCAGCAGCGTAGGGCAGGTTGCAACTAATGAAAAACTGTTTTTT,CASSVGQVATNEKLFF
TRBV10-3,TRBJ1-4,.,.,TGTGCCATCAGCTCCGAGGAGGTCGGTGAAAAACTGTTTTTT,CAISSEEVGEKLFF
TRBV5-8,TRBJ2-1,.,.,TGTGCCAGCAGCTTGGATACCAGCTCCTACAATGAGCAGTTCTTC,CASSLDTSSYNEQFF
TRBV11-3,TRBJ2-3,.,.,TGTGCCAGCAGCCCGGGCCCCTTCGGGACACCAGATACGCAGTATTTT,CASSPGPFGTPDTQYF
TRBV18,TRBJ1-5,.,few,TGTGCCAGCTCACAAGGGGGGGGAGGTCAGCCCCAGCATTTT,CASSQGGGGQPQHF
TRBV5-1,TRBJ2-7,.,.,TGCGCCAGCAGCCCCGACAGATACTACTACGAGCAGTACTTC,CASSPDRYYYEQYF
TRBV4-1,TRBJ1-6,.,.,TGCGCCAGCAGCCCGCGTGGGCTGATGGGAGTGAATTCACCCCTCCACTTT,CASSPRGLMGVNSPLHF
TRBV29-1,TRBJ1-2,.,.,TGCAGCGTTGTTGGTACTTATGGCTACACCTTC,CSVVGTYGYTF
TRBV2,TRBJ1-6,.,.,TGTGCCAGCACAGGGGCAGGGGCTAATTCACCCCTCCACTTT,CASTGAGANSPLHF
TRBV4-1,TRBJ2-4,.,.,TGCGCCAGCAGCCAAGGGGCGGCGGGACTTACTAAAAACATTCAGTACTTC,CASSQGAAGLTKNIQYF
TRBV2,TRBJ1-1,.,.,TGTGCCAGCTCCCTGGGGGCAGGGAGCACTGAAGCTTTCTTT,CASSLGAGSTEAFF
TRBV7-2,TRBJ1-2,TRBD1,.,TGTGCCAGCAGCTGGGGGACAGCCGAAACGACCACCTTC,CASSWGTAETTTF
TRBV19,TRBJ1-5,TRBD1,.,TGTGCCAGTAGTATCAGGACAGGGGTTAGCAATCAGCCCCAGCATTTT,CASSIRTGVSNQPQHF
TRBV6-5,TRBJ2-5,TRBD2,.,TGTGCCAGCGTAAACACGGGGGGGGAGACCCAGTACTTC,CASVNTGGETQYF
TRBV10-2,TRBJ2-7,TRBD1,few,TGCGCCAGCAGTAGGACAGGGATTGAGCAGTACTTC,CASSRTGIEQYF
TRBV5-1,TRBJ1-2,.,.,TGCGCCAGCAGCTTGGGGGGCGACTATGGCTACACCTTC,CASSLGGDYGYTF
TRBV10-3,TRBJ1-3,TRBD1,.,TGTGCCATCAGTGCGACAGGGTTCTCTGGAAACACCATATATTTT,CAISATGFSGNTIYF
TRBV30,TRBJ1-5,.,.,TGTGCCTGGAGTGTAGACAGCCTAGGATACCAGCATTTT,CAWSVDSLGYQHF
TRBV6-2/TRBV6-3,TRBJ2-7,.,.,TGTGCCAGCAGCCCGACAAGTTACGAGCAGTACTTC,CASSPTSYEQYF
TRBV9,TRBJ1-1,.,.,TGTGCCAGCAGCCCTCGTGGAGCATACACTGAAGCTTTCTTT,CASSPRGAYTEAFF
TRBV7-5,TRBJ1-1,.,.,TGTGTCAGAAGTTACCTACGGGGGCCGGGACAGGGGAACACTGAAGCTTTCTTT,CVRSYLRGPGQGNTEAFF
TRBV4-1,TRBJ1-4,.,once,TGCGCCAGCAGACTCGGGACAATTGCAACTAATGAAAAACTGTTTTTT,CASRLGTIATNEKLFF
TRBV30,TRBJ2-7,TRBD1,.,TGTGCCTGGAAAGGGGTGGACAGGGACGTAGGCTACGAGCAGTACTTC,CAWKGVDRDVGYEQYF
TRBV6-5,TRBJ2-7,TRBD1,once,TGTGCCAGCAGTTACTCCGGGACAGACTCCTACGAGCAGTACTTC,CASSYSGTDSYEQYF
TRBV12-3/TRBV12-4,TRBJ1-5,.,.,TGTGCCAGCGGGAACGGGAGTCCCCAGCATTTT,CASGNGSPQHF
TRBV6-2/TRBV6-3,TRBJ1-2,.,.,TGTGCCAGCAGTTACCCCGGGGGAAGCTATGGCTACACCTTC,CASSYPGGSYGYTF
TRBV6-6,TRBJ1-6,TRBD1,.,TGTGCCAGCAGCCCCCCAGGGGGGATAAATTCACCCCTCCACTTT,CASSPPGGINSPLHF
TRBV10-3,TRBJ1-2,TRBD1,.,TGTGCCATCAGTGAGTCTGGGACAGGGGGTTGGAATGGCTACACCTTC,CAISESGTGGWNGYTF
TRBV4-1,TRBJ1-2,TRBD1,.,TGCGCCAGCAGCTGGACTACCAGGGACAGCTATGGCTACACCTTC,CASSWTTRDSYGYTF
TRBV6-5,TRBJ2-7,TRBD1,once,TGTGCCAGCAGTTTCAGACAGGGCTACGAGCAGTACTTC,CASSFRQGYEQYF
TRBV5-1,TRBJ2-1,.,.,TGCGCCAGCAGCTTGTCAGGGGCTTACAATGAGCAGTTCTTC,CASSLSGAYNEQFF